This T cell receptor beta chain was observed in a study of T cell changes during pregnancy in multiple sclerosis. Germline CDR1 is SSHAT and CDR2 is FNYEAQ (reference sequence). CDR3 length equals 15 residues. Generated by immunoSEQ multiplex PCR, the TCRdb table keeps only in-frame clones and is missing some. There are approximately 92,000 clones in the sample; roughly 92% occur only once, and around 2.5% lies in the top ten. Points on this clone: The junction shows a germline mismatch at one end, possibly a read error.

The sequence came from a female donor with multiple sclerosis, enrolled in a pregnancy study. The chain is built from TRBV7-7 and TRBJ2-1; D is possibly TRBD2 (6 bases). The sequences come from peripheral blood, collected in the first trimester of pregnancy. In DNA form, the CDR3 reads TGTGCTAGCAGCATTAGCGGTACGGCGTTAGAGGAGCAGTTCTTC. Amino acid sequence: CASSISGTALEEQFF. The complete variable domain, with remaining parts taken from reference TRBV7-7 and TRBJ2-1, reads GAGVSQSPRYKVTKRGQDVTLRCDPISSHATLYWYQQALGQGPEFLTYFNYEAQPDKSGLPSDRFSAERPEGSISTLTIQRTEQRDSAMYRCASSISGTALEEQFFGPGTRLTVL.